Listed below are T cell receptor beta chains from one sample, sequenced in a study of T cells in Graves' hyperthyroidism and ophthalmopathy. MiXCR, applied by TCRdb to the multiplex PCR reads, yields one record per CDR3 protein. The data show 650,000 to 850,000 distinct CDR3 sequences, with approximately 19% seen just once and over 15% held by the top ten. Sequenced sample: blood. These receptors were collected from a woman in her fifties or sixties with Graves' hyperthyroidism that later progressed to Graves' ophthalmopathy. Both conserved end residues are part of each CDR3. A D gene is named only where the DNA matches it firmly.

v_call d_call cdr3_aa
TRBV7-2 TRBD2 CASSLSLAGTVSYNEQFF
TRBV11-3 - CASSATGYGANVLTF
TRBV7-9 - CPSSLRDTQYF
TRBV14 - CASSQRTEGYSFGGNEQFF
TRBV7-9 TRBD1 CASSLDPGGNWNWDTF
TRBV20-1 TRBD1 CSGTGGYQETQYF
TRBV4-2 - CASSLRVDYSYTF
TRBV5-1 TRBD1 CASSFGWDRDHEQYF
TRBV9 TRBD1 CASSVTGQVNQPQHF
TRBV27 - CASSWGPGELFF
TRBV5-1 - CASSPGVDSMNTEAFF
TRBV3-1 - CASSQEGGQRVSTDTQYF
TRBV18 TRBD1 CASSPGTGAMNTEAFF
TRBV20-1 - CSARVGARTEAFF
TRBV20-1 TRBD2 CSAPGGALNNEQFF
TRBV27 TRBD1 CASTPRTGETAFF
TRBV20-1 TRBD1 CSADRTGNGYTF
TRBV11-2 - CASSLAGVHYGYTF
TRBV6-2/TRBV6-3 - CASSYSRQGTFF
TRBV6-2/TRBV6-3 - CASSRGRGQSQETQYF
TRBV7-3 - CASSLNGPTETQYF
TRBV27 TRBD1 CASSPGQKSTGELFF
TRBV29-1 - CSVVGGVGGEQFF
TRBV4-1 - CASSLAPLNQPQHF
TRBV5-1 - CASSLDGVNEKLFF
TRBV10-1 - CASSEGLAETDTQYF
TRBV2 - CASSGDGGEQFF
TRBV2 - CASIMVEQFF
TRBV20-1 TRBD1 CGGQGDLNYGYTF
TRBV12-3/TRBV12-4 TRBD1 CASSFRAGGTGELFF
TRBV19 TRBD2 CASSMFSGGAVYTQYF
TRBV3-1 TRBD2 CASSQDSGGAWNTQYF
TRBV3-1 - CASSDGASSDTQYF
TRBV15 TRBD1 CATSPGTGLQDTEAFF
TRBV12-3/TRBV12-4 - CASSLGANTEAFF
TRBV19 - CASSIRNPMTEAFF
TRBV27 TRBD1 CASSGTGAGGYTF
TRBV7-3 - CASSHQAPPVAKNIQYF
TRBV7-6 - CASSLVQTTDTQYF
TRBV4-1 - CASSQDLWQGNQPRHF
TRBV7-9 - CASSAVNSNQPQHF
TRBV10-1 TRBD1 CASSVDRGTTEAFF
TRBV9 - CASSVGTGPATNEKLFF
TRBV18 - CASSPQGLENSPLHF